The 14 T cell receptor beta chains below come from one sample, sequenced in a study of blood T cell repertoires in COVID-19. The method was immunoSEQ multiplex PCR; TCRdb's version includes in-frame clones alone and lacks a portion of them. Seen here are about 210,000 clones, approximately 87% observed once, and the top ten hold around 0.76%. Sequenced sample: peripheral blood. All receptors derive from a woman in her 70s with acute or convalescent COVID-19.

The V and J genes are TRBV6-4 and TRBJ1-1; D is unresolved. V was clipped by 4 bases and J by 1 base, with 10 bases between them. The length of the CDR3 is 14 residues. Germline V lookup: CDR1 MRHNA, CDR2 SNTAGT. In nucleotides, the CDR3 is TGTGCCAGCAGTGTCGACGGGTGGAACACTGAAGCTTTCTTT. Its protein is CASSVDGWNTEAFF.

The chain joins TRBV11-3 to TRBJ2-1; D unclear. Germline V CDR1 and CDR2: SGHNT, YENEEA. V lost 5 bases and J lost 4, with 12 bases in between. The CDR3 has 14 residues. The CDR3 loop reads CASSRLAKYNEQFF. In nucleotides, the CDR3 is TGTGCCAGCAGCCGTCTGGCAAAATACAATGAGCAGTTCTTC.

The chain has TRBV18 and TRBJ2-2; TRBD2 might be the D (6 bases). This CDR3 has 15 amino acids. CDR1 and CDR2 (germline): KGHSH, LQKENI. The V gene lost 3 bases and the J gene lost 7 bases, with 15 bases spanning the gap. Written as DNA, the CDR3 is TGTGCCAGCTCACCGGTCCCGGGAGTTATCGGGGAGCTGTTTTTT. Its translation is CASSPVPGVIGELFF.

The chain carries TRBV5-1 and TRBJ2-3; weak D call: TRBD1 (5 bases). V lost 2 bases and J 3 bases, leaving 13 bases between the germline ends. Germline V CDR1 and CDR2: SGHRS, YFSETQ. The CDR3 runs to 15 residues. The CDR3 nucleotides read TGCGCCAGCAGCTTTAGGGGTCAAGGGACAGATACGCAGTATTTT. It yields the protein CASSFRGQGTDTQYF.

The chain carries TRBV5-1 and TRBJ1-3, with D perhaps TRBD1 (6 bases). Between the trimmed V and J ends, which lost 1 base and 0 bases, there was a span of 20 bases. The germline V gene encodes CDR1 SGHRS and CDR2 YFSETQ. This CDR3 is built from 19 residues. CDR3 nucleotide sequence: TGCGCCAGCAGCTTGAATATAGCGGGGGGCCACACCTCTGGAAACACCATATATTTT. The encoded protein is CASSLNIAGGHTSGNTIYF.

The V call is TRBV4-1, the J call TRBJ2-1; 12 positions agree with TRBD2. Per germline, CDR1 MGHRA and CDR2 YSYEKL. CDR3 size: 16 residues. V was pared by 4 bases and J by 2 bases, with 3 bases of the junction left unmatched. CDR3 sequence: CASSLGLAGTYNEQFF. CDR3 nucleotides: TGCGCCAGCAGCCTCGGACTAGCGGGAACCTACAATGAGCAGTTCTTC.

The rearrangement links TRBV28 to TRBJ1-5, with a possible D match to TRBD1 (5 bases). Trimming cost V 0 bases and J 2 bases, with 14 bases left between them. The CDR3 spans 17 residues. The germline CDR1 and CDR2 sequences are MDHEN and SYDVKM. As DNA, the CDR3 is TGTGCCAGCAGTTTATGGCCCACAGGTAGGGGCAATCAGCCCCAGCATTTT. Its protein is CASSLWPTGRGNQPQHF.

The V gene is TRBV28, the J gene TRBJ2-7; 10 nucleotides line up with TRBD2. Germline V CDR1 and CDR2: MDHEN, SYDVKM. This CDR3 has 14 amino acids. The trim removed 6 bases at V and 7 bases at J, leaving 9 bases unmatched. The CDR3 region has the DNA TGTGCCAGCAGCCCCAGCGGGAGGGATTGGGAGCAGTACTTC. Protein sequence: CASSPSGRDWEQYF.

The gene calls are TRBV5-4 and TRBJ1-2; no definite D call. The V end was cut by 0 bases, the J end by 14 bases, with 14 bases between. From germline, CDR1 is SGHNT and CDR2 YYREEE (reference sequence). This CDR3 is built from 12 residues. The CDR3: CASSLVAGSQTF. CDR3 nucleotides: TGTGCCAGCAGCTTGGTCGCGGGATCGCAGACCTTC.

In this sample, this clone turned up once. The chain links TRBV6-1 to TRBJ2-7; D unclear. CDR3 length: 14 amino acids. Per germline, CDR1 MNHNS and CDR2 SASEGT. Trimming took off 2 bases at V and 0 bases at J, with 8 bases between the two ends. The CDR3: CASSELPGSYEQYF. The CDR3 nucleotides are TGTGCCAGCAGTGAACTACCGGGCTCCTACGAGCAGTACTTC.

This chain connects TRBV5-1 to TRBJ1-2; 7 bases map to TRBD1. The CDR3 runs 15 residues. Looked up from germline, CDR1 is SGHRS and CDR2 is YFSETQ. Trimming removed 0 bases from V and 4 bases from J; junction bases left unmatched: 6. DNA for the CDR3: TGCGCCAGCAGCTTGGGGACAGGAGACCCCTATGGCTACACCTTC. Amino acids: CASSLGTGDPYGYTF.

The J gene is TRBJ1-6, the V gene TRBV9, with TRBD1 as a possible D gene (5 bases). CDR1 SGDLS and CDR2 YYNGEE come from the germline V gene. There are 14 residues in the CDR3. The V end was cut by 4 bases, the J end by 7 bases, with 12 bases between. DNA of the CDR3: TGTGCCAGCAGCACAGGACCCCGGAATTCACCCCTCCACTTT. Its protein product is CASSTGPRNSPLHF.

The chain employs TRBV5-4 and TRBJ2-1, with 8 bases aligning to TRBD2. Per the germline V gene, CDR1 is SGHNT and CDR2 is YYREEE (reference sequence). V dropped 4 bases and J dropped 4; count of bases not matched to a gene: 10. The CDR3 covers 16 residues. CDR3 loop: CASSLPGGGSYNEQFF. DNA of the CDR3: TGTGCCAGCAGCCTTCCGGGGGGGGGCAGTTACAATGAGCAGTTCTTC.

The chain is built from TRBV4-1 and TRBJ2-5; D is possibly TRBD2 (6 bases). Per the germline V gene, CDR1 is MGHRA and CDR2 is YSYEKL. Between the trimmed V and J ends, which lost 4 bases and 2 bases, there was a span of 14 bases. The CDR3 loop spans 15 amino acids. The CDR3 loop reads CASSRTLASQETQYF. Here the CDR3 DNA reads TGCGCCAGCAGCCGGACGCTAGCGTCTCAAGAGACCCAGTACTTC.